A selection of T cell receptor beta chains follows, all from one sample in a study of blood T cell repertoires in COVID-19. TCRdb's table, derived via immunoSEQ multiplex PCR, lists solely in-frame clones and lacks some. There are roughly 160,000 clones in the sample; approximately 91% occur only once, and roughly 4.5% lies in the top ten. What was sequenced was peripheral blood. These TCRs come from a man aged 18 to 35 with COVID-19, enrolled during active disease. Both conserved end residues are part of each CDR3. D genes are given only for firm matches. Not all rows give a size; the values are once, few, many and, for expanded clones, a class.

d_call	v_call	clone_size	j_call	cdr3_nt	cdr3_aa
TRBD1	TRBV5-1	.	TRBJ2-1	TGCGCCAGCAGCGCATCCAAACGAGGGACAGGGGACAATGAGCAGTTCTTC	CASSASKRGTGDNEQFF
.	TRBV2	once	TRBJ2-7	TGTGCCAGCAGGGAGGGACAGTCAGAAACCTACGAGCAGTACTTC	CASREGQSETYEQYF
.	TRBV29-1	once	TRBJ1-2	TGCAGCGGCCTAACTAACTATGGCTACACCTTC	CSGLTNYGYTF
TRBD1	TRBV7-8	.	TRBJ2-2	TGTGCCAGCAGCTTAGATTCGGGGACAGGGCTAACCGGGGAGCTGTTTTTT	CASSLDSGTGLTGELFF
.	TRBV4-1	.	TRBJ1-5	TGCGCCAGCAGCCAAGAGTGGCTTAGGGGGATCAATCAGCCCCAGCATTTT	CASSQEWLRGINQPQHF
.	TRBV6-2/TRBV6-3	.	TRBJ2-7	TGTGCCAGCAGTTACTCCAGCTACGAGCAGTACTTC	CASSYSSYEQYF
.	TRBV9	.	TRBJ1-3	TGTGCCAGCAGCCCGCACCCTCCTGGCGGTACCTCTGGAAACACCATATATTTT	CASSPHPPGGTSGNTIYF
TRBD2	TRBV9	.	TRBJ2-3	TGTGCCAGCAGCAAACGGGAGGGCCGGGCAGATACGCAGTATTTT	CASSKREGRADTQYF
TRBD2	TRBV7-6	.	TRBJ2-2	TGTGCCAGCAGCTTAATCGGGGGGGACACCGGGGAGCTGTTTTTT	CASSLIGGDTGELFF
TRBD1	TRBV15	.	TRBJ1-4	TGTGCCACCAGCAGAGGACAGGGAAATAATGAAAAACTGTTTTTT	CATSRGQGNNEKLFF
.	TRBV5-5	.	TRBJ2-1	TGTGCCAGCAGACTCGGACTCGGCCGGATCGATGAGCAGTTCTTC	CASRLGLGRIDEQFF
TRBD2	TRBV7-3	.	TRBJ2-1	TGTGCCAGCAGCTCCGGGACTAGCGGGAGGGCGATGGGGAATGAGCAGTTCTTC	CASSSGTSGRAMGNEQFF
TRBD1	TRBV7-2	.	TRBJ2-7	TGTGCCAGCAGCTTATGGGACAGGGGTTCCTACGAGCAGTACTTC	CASSLWDRGSYEQYF
TRBD2	TRBV14	.	TRBJ2-2	TGTGCCAGCAGCCATTGGACTAGCGGGAGGAACGGGGAGCTGTTTTTT	CASSHWTSGRNGELFF
.	TRBV18	.	TRBJ2-7	TGTGCCAGCTCACCACAGGCCGGGGACTACGAGCAGTACTTC	CASSPQAGDYEQYF
.	TRBV10-3	.	TRBJ1-1	TGTGCCATCAGTGAATTGGGCAATGCTGAAGCTTTCTTT	CAISELGNAEAFF
.	TRBV7-9	few	TRBJ2-7	TGTGCCAGCAGCTTAGACAGGGTGGGATACGAGCAGTACTTC	CASSLDRVGYEQYF
.	TRBV5-3	.	TRBJ2-1	TGTGCCAGAAGCTTGGACGGAACTCAAACTGACAGATACAATGAGCAGTTCTTC	CARSLDGTQTDRYNEQFF
.	TRBV7-8	once	TRBJ2-3	TGTGCCAGCAGCCCGCCGAGGGCAGATACGCAGTATTTT	CASSPPRADTQYF
TRBD2	TRBV24-1	.	TRBJ2-3	TGTGCCACCAGTTTTGGCGGGAGGGAGCCAGATACGCAGTATTTT	CATSFGGREPDTQYF
.	TRBV14	.	TRBJ1-3	TGTGCCAGCAGCCAAGATTGGGGCAGGGCTAACACCATATATTTT	CASSQDWGRANTIYF
TRBD1	TRBV11-1	.	TRBJ1-2	TGTGCCAGCAGCTCGTCGGGACAGGTCTTTAACTATGGCTACACCTTC	CASSSSGQVFNYGYTF
TRBD1	TRBV7-2	.	TRBJ1-1	TGTGCCAGCAGCTTAGGAGGTGTGGGGACAGGGTGGACTGAAGCTTTCTTT	CASSLGGVGTGWTEAFF
TRBD1	TRBV10-3	.	TRBJ2-1	TGTGCCATCAGTTCCGGGACAGCGAATGAGCAGTTCTTC	CAISSGTANEQFF
TRBD1	TRBV7-9	.	TRBJ1-4	TGTGTCATACAGGGGACTAATGAAAAACTGTTTTTT	CVIQGTNEKLFF
.	TRBV30	.	TRBJ1-3	TGTGCCTGGAGATTACGGTCTGGAAACACCATATATTTT	CAWRLRSGNTIYF
.	TRBV10-3	.	TRBJ2-7	TGTGCCATCAGCCCAAGGACTGTCGCCTCTTACGAGCAGTACTTC	CAISPRTVASYEQYF
.	TRBV5-1	.	TRBJ2-3	TGCGCCAGCAGCTCTCCCGGGAGACTTAGCACAGATACGCAGTATTTT	CASSSPGRLSTDTQYF
TRBD1	TRBV29-1	.	TRBJ1-1	TGCAGCGTTGCTGGGACAGCGAACACTGAAGCTTTCTTT	CSVAGTANTEAFF
TRBD2	TRBV7-2	.	TRBJ2-7	TGTGCCAGCAGCTTAGTACTAGCGGGAGGGCCGTACGAGCAGTACTTC	CASSLVLAGGPYEQYF
.	TRBV28	.	TRBJ2-1	TGTGCCAGCAGTTTATGGTTAGCGGTGGGTAGTGAGCAGTTCTTC	CASSLWLAVGSEQFF
TRBD2	TRBV19	.	TRBJ2-1	TGTGCCAGTAGTCCTAGCGGGAGTCTAGGTGAGCAGTTCTTC	CASSPSGSLGEQFF
TRBD2	TRBV4-1	.	TRBJ2-7	TGCGCCAGCAGCCAAGGATGGGCTAGCGGGAGATACGAGCAGTACTTC	CASSQGWASGRYEQYF
TRBD1	TRBV24-1	.	TRBJ2-7	TGTGCCACCAGTGGGGACAGGGAATACTTC	CATSGDREYF
TRBD1	TRBV6-5	once	TRBJ2-7	TGTGCCAGCAGCTTAAACAGGGGGCACTACGAGCAGTACTTC	CASSLNRGHYEQYF
TRBD1	TRBV7-9	.	TRBJ2-7	TGTGCCAGCAGCTTGACAGGGGCCTACGAGCAGTACTTC	CASSLTGAYEQYF
TRBD1	TRBV11-2	.	TRBJ2-7	TGTGCCAGCAGCTTAGGACAGGGGGTCTACGAGCAGTACTTC	CASSLGQGVYEQYF
TRBD2	TRBV28	.	TRBJ2-7	TGTGCCAGCAGTTTACTCGGACTAGCCGGAAACGAGCAGTACTTC	CASSLLGLAGNEQYF
TRBD2	TRBV9	.	TRBJ2-3	TGTGCCAGCAGCGCCGGGACTAGCGGGGGCACAGATACGCAGTATTTT	CASSAGTSGGTDTQYF
.	TRBV11-2	.	TRBJ2-1	TGTGCCAGCAGCTCCTTTTACAATGAGCAGTTCTTC	CASSSFYNEQFF
.	TRBV27	.	TRBJ1-5	TGTGCCAGCAGTCGTAGGGGGACGTATCAGCCCCAGCATTTT	CASSRRGTYQPQHF
.	TRBV5-4	.	TRBJ1-1	TGTGCCAGCAGCTACAAGGGGGTGGACACTGAAGCTTTCTTT	CASSYKGVDTEAFF
.	TRBV7-2	.	TRBJ1-6	TGTGCCAGCACCCAATGGACAGATAATTCACCCCTCCACTTT	CASTQWTDNSPLHF
TRBD2	TRBV27	medium-sized	TRBJ2-2	TGTGCCAGCTCGGGAGGGCTAGCGGTAAACACCGGGGAGCTGTTTTTT	CASSGGLAVNTGELFF
.	TRBV9	.	TRBJ2-2	TGTGCCAGCAGCGACGGAGGGGCGGGGAACACCGGGGAGCTGTTTTTT	CASSDGGAGNTGELFF
TRBD2	TRBV24-1	.	TRBJ2-2	TGTGCCACCAGTGACCAAGTGGGGGGGGTCACCGGGGAGCTGTTTTTT	CATSDQVGGVTGELFF
.	TRBV6-5	.	TRBJ1-2	TGTGCCAGCAGGGGGGGGCGCAGTGGCTACACCTTC	CASRGGRSGYTF
TRBD2	TRBV14	few	TRBJ2-7	TGTGCCAGCAGCTCTCATACCAGCATTGCGGGAGGGTTTCCTAACTACGAGCAGTACTTC	CASSSHTSIAGGFPNYEQYF
.	TRBV11-3	.	TRBJ2-2	TGTGCCAGCAGCTTCGGGTTCCCCGGGGAGCTGTTTTTT	CASSFGFPGELFF
TRBD1	TRBV13	once	TRBJ2-5	TGTGCCAGCAGCTTAGGGGGCCGGGGACAGGATCAAGAGACCCAGTACTTC	CASSLGGRGQDQETQYF
TRBD1	TRBV15	once	TRBJ1-5	TGTGCCACCAGCCGGAGAACAGGGGGACAACAGCCCCAGCATTTT	CATSRRTGGQQPQHF
.	TRBV5-6	.	TRBJ2-5	TGTGCCAGCAGCTTGTGGACAGAGATTCAAGAGACCCAGTACTTC	CASSLWTEIQETQYF
.	TRBV6-5	.	TRBJ1-2	TGTGCCAGTTCACGCACTCCCGAGCGCGGCTACACCTTC	CASSRTPERGYTF
.	TRBV3-1/TRBV3-2	.	TRBJ2-7	TGTGCCAGCAGCCAAGGATTGGTGGGGACAAGTGACTACGAGCAGTACTTC	CASSQGLVGTSDYEQYF
TRBD2	TRBV9	.	TRBJ2-7	TGTGCCAGCAGCGTAGCTCCGGCTAGCGGTTCCTACGAGCAGTACTTC	CASSVAPASGSYEQYF
TRBD2	TRBV5-1	.	TRBJ2-7	TGCGCCAGCAGCTTGGCGACTAGCGGGAGCACCTCCTACGAGCAGTACTTC	CASSLATSGSTSYEQYF
.	TRBV4-2	.	TRBJ1-6	TGTGCCAGCAGCCGACGGGCGTTGGGACTCGAAGGTTCACCCCTCCACTTT	CASSRRALGLEGSPLHF